This T cell receptor beta chain was sequenced for a study of T cells in Graves' hyperthyroidism and ophthalmopathy. Across the study: The blood sample was taken at first diagnosis, before treatment began.

This clonotype appeared many times. The CDR3 has 14 residues. Germline V lookup: CDR1 DFQATT, CDR2 SNEGSKA (reference sequence). Trimming cost V 4 bases and J 0 bases, with 12 bases left between them. RNA transcripts provided the source from which TCR beta CDR3 regions were amplified. Primed by the HTBI set, a first-round RT-PCR was run on the TCR CDR3. One entry per CDR3 protein, called by TCRdb with MiXCR from the multiplex PCR reads. Found here are approximately 630,000 distinct CDR3 sequences, around 15% of them singletons; the top ten hold less than 4.5%. Sequenced sample: blood. The rearrangement joins TRBV20-1 to TRBJ1-2; D remains unclear. This sequence originates from a woman in her 30s with Graves' hyperthyroidism. The CDR3 spells CSAKLAATNYGYTF. CDR3 in DNA: TGCAGTGCTAAACTCGCAGCTACTAACTATGGCTACACCTTC.